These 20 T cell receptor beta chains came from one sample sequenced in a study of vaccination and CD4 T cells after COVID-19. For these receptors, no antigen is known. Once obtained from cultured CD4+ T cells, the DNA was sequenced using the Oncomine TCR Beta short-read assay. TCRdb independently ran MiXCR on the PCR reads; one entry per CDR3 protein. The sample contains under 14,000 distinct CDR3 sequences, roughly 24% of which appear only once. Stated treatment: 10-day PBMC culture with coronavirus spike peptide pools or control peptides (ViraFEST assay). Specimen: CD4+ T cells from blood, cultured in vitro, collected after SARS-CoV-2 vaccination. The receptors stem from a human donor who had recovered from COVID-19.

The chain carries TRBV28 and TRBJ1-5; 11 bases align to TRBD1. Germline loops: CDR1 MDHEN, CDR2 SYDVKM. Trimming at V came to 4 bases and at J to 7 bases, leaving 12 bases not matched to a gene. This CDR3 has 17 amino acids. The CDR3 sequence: CASSSGQGGRGWQPQHF. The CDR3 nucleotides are TGTGCCAGCAGTTCGGGACAGGGGGGGAGGGGGTGGCAGCCCCAGCATTTT.

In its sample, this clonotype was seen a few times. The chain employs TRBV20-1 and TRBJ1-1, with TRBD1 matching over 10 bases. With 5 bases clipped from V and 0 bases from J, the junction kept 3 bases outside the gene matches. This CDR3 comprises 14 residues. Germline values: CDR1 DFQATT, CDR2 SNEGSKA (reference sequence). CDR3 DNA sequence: TGCAGTGCTCCGGGACAGGGGATGAACACTGAAGCTTTCTTT. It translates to CSAPGQGMNTEAFF.

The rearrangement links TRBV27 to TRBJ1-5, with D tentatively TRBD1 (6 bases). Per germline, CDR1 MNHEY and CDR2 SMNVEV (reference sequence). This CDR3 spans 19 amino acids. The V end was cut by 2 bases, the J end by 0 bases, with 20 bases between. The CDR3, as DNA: TGTGCCAGCAGTTTAAGGCCAGCCAGGGGCGGATATAGCAATCAGCCCCAGCATTTT. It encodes CASSLRPARGGYSNQPQHF.

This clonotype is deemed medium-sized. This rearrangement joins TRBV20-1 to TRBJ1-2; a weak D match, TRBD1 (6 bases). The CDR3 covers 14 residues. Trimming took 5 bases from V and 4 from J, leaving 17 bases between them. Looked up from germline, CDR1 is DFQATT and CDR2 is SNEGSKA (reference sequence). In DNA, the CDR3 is TGCAGTGCTCCAACAGGGACGTTTTCCTATGGCTACACCTTC. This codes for CSAPTGTFSYGYTF.

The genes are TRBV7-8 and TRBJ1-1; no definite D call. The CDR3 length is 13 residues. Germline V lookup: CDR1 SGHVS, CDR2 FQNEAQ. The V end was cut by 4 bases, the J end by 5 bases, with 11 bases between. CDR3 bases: TGTGCCAGCAGCTCAACCCAGACTACTGAAGCTTTCTTT. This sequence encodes CASSSTQTTEAFF.

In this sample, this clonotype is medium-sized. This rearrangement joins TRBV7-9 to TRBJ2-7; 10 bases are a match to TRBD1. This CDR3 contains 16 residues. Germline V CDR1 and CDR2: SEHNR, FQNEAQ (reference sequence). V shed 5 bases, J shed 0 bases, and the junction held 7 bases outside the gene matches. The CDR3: CASSPYGTGASYEQYF. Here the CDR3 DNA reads TGTGCCAGCAGCCCCTACGGGACAGGGGCCTCCTACGAGCAGTACTTC.

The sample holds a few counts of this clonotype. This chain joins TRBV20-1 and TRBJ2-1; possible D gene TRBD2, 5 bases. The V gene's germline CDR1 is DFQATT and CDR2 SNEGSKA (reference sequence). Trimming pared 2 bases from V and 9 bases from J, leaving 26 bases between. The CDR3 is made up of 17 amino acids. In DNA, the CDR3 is TGCAGTGCTAGAAGCTCCTATGACTACACCGAGGCGGGTGAGCAGTTCTTC. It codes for CSARSSYDYTEAGEQFF.

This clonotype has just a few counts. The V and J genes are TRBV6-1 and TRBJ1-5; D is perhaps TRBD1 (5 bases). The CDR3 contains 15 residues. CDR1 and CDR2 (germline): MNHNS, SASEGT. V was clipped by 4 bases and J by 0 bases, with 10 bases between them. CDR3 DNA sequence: TGTGCCAGCAGTGGAGGGGCGAGTAGCAATCAGCCCCAGCATTTT. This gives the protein CASSGGASSNQPQHF.

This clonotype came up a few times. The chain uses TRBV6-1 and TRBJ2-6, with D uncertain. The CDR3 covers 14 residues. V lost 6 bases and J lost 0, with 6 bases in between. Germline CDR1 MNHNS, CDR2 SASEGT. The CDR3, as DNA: TGTGCCAGCAGCCGCGCCTCTGGGGCCAACGTCCTGACTTTC. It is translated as CASSRASGANVLTF.

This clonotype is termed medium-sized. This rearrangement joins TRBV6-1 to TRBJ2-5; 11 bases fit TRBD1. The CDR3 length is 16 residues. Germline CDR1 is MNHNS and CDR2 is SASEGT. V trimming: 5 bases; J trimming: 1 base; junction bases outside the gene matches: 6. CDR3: CASSRGQGGVQETQYF. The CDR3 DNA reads TGTGCCAGCAGTCGGGGACAGGGGGGGGTCCAAGAGACCCAGTACTTC.

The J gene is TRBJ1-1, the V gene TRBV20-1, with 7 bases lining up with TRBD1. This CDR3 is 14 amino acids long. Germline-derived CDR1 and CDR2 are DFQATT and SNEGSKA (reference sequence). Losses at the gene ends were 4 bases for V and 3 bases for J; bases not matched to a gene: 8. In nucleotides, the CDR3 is TGCAGTGCTATAGACAGGGCGCGATACACTGAAGCTTTCTTT. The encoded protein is CSAIDRARYTEAFF.

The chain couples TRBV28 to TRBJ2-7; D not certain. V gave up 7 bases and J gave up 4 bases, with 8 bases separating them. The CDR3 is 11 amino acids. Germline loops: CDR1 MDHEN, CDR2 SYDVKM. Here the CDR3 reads CASKSTYEQYF. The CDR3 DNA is TGTGCCAGCAAATCGACTTACGAGCAGTACTTC.

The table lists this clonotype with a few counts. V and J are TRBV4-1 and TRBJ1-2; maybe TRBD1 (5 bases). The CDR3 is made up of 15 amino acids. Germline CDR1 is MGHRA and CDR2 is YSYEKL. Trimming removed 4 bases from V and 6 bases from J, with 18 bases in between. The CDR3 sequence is CASSRPVGTVDGYTF. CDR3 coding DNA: TGCGCCAGCAGCCGACCGGTCGGGACGGTGGATGGCTACACCTTC.

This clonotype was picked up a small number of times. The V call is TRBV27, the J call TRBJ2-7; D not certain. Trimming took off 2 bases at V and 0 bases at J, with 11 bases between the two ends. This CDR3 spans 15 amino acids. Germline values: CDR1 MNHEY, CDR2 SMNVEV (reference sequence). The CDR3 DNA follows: TGTGCCAGCAGTTTAGACTCTAGAAGCTCCTACGAGCAGTACTTC. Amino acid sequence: CASSLDSRSSYEQYF.

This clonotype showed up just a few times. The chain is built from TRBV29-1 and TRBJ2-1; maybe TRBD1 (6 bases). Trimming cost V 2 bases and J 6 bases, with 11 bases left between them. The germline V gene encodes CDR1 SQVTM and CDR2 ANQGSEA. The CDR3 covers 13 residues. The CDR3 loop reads CSVERQGPNEQFF. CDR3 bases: TGCAGCGTTGAAAGGCAGGGGCCCAATGAGCAGTTCTTC.

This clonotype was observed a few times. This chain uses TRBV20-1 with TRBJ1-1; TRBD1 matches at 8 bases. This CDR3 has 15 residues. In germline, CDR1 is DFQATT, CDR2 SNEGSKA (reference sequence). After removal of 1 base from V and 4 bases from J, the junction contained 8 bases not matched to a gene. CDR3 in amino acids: CSARGDQGAGTEAFF. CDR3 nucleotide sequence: TGCAGTGCTAGAGGAGACCAGGGGGCGGGCACTGAAGCTTTCTTT.

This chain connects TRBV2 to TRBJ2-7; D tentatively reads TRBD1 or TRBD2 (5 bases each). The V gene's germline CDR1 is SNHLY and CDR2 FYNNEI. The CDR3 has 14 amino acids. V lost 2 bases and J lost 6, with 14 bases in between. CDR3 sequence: CASSESIWGSEQYF. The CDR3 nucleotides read TGTGCCAGCAGTGAAAGTATTTGGGGGTCCGAGCAGTACTTC.

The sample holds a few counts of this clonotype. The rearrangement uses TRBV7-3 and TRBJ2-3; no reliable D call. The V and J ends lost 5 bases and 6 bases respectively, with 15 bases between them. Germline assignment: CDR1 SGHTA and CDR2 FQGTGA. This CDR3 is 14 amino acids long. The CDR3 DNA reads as TGTGCCAGCAGCATAAGTAGGATCGGCGATACGCAGTATTTT. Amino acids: CASSISRIGDTQYF.

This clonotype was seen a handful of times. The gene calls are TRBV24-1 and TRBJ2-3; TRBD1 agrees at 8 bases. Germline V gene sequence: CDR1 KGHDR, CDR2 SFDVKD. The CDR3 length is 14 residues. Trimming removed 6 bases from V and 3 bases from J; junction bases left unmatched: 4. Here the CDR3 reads CATSLQGVTDTQYF. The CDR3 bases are TGTGCCACCAGTTTACAGGGGGTTACAGATACGCAGTATTTT.

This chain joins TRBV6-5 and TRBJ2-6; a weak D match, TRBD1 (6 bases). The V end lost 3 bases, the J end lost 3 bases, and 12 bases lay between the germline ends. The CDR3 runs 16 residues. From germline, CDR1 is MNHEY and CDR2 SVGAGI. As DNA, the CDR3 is TGTGCCAGCAGTTATGAACAGGGCGGTGGGGCCAACGTCCTGACTTTC. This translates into CASSYEQGGGANVLTF.